This TCR beta chain was observed in a study of identical twins. Concerning this clonotype itself: The target antigen is unknown.

Each CDR3 protein is one row after TCRdb ran MiXCR on the 5' RACE reads. The sample includes more than 1.5 million distinct CDR3 sequences, roughly a third seen only once; the top ten take around 0.25%. The CDR3 runs to 13 residues. V was trimmed by 2 bases and J by 8 bases, leaving 9 bases between them. Germline V gene data show CDR1 as SGHAT and CDR2 as FQDESV (reference sequence). Study-wide findings and caveats: Where beta out-of-frame sequences were concerned, excess twin sharing was weaker.

The rearrangement uses TRBV11-1 and TRBJ2-2; no reliable D call. This receptor was taken from a newborn girl in good health. The sequencing input was cord blood. The CDR3 nucleotides read TGTGCCAGCAGCTTACTATGGCAGGGGGAGCTGTTTTTT. It encodes CASSLLWQGELFF.